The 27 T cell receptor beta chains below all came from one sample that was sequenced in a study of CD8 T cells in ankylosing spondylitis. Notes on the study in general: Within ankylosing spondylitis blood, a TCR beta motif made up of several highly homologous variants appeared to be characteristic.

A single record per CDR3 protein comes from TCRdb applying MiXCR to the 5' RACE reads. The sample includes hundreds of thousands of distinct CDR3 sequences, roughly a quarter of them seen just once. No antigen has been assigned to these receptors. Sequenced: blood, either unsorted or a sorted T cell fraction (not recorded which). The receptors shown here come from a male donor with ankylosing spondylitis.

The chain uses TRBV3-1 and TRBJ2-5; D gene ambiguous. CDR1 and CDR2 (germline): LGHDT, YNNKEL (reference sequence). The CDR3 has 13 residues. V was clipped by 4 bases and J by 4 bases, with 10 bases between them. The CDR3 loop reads CASSRTQRETQYF. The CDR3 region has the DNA TGTGCCAGCAGCCGGACCCAGCGAGAGACCCAGTACTTC.

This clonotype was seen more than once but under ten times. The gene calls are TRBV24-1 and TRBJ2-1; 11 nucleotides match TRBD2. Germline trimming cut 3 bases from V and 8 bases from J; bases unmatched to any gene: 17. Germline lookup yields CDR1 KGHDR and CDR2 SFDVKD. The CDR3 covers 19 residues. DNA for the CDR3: TGTGCCACCAGTGATGGTCTAGCGGGAGGATTTTCTGTTTGGGATGAGCAGTTCTTC. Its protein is CATSDGLAGGFSVWDEQFF.

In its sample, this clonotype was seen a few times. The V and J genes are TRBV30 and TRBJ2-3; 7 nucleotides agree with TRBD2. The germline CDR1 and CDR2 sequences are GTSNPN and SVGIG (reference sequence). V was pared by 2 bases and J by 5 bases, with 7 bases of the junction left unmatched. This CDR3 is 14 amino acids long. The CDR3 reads CAWSSGVIGDTQYF. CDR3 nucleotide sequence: TGTGCCTGGAGTAGCGGGGTAATAGGAGATACGCAGTATTTT. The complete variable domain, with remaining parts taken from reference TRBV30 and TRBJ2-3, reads SQTIHQWPATLVQPVGSPLSLECTVEGTSNPNLYWYRQAAGRGLQLLFYSVGIGQISSEVPQNLSASRPQDRQFILSSKKLLLSDSGFYLCAWSSGVIGDTQYFGPGTRLTVL.

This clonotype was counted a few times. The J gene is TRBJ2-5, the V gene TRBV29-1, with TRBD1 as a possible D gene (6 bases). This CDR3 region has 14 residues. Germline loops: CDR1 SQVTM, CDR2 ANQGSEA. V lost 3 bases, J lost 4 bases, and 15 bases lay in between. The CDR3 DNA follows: TGCAGCGTTGAGACGGACAGAGTAGGAGAGACCCAGTACTTC. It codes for CSVETDRVGETQYF.

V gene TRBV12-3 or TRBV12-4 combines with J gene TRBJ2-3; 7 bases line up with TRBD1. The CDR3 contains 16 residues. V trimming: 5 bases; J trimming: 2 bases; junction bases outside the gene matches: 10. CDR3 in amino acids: CASSPTRQGLTDTQYF. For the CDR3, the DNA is TGTGCCAGCAGTCCGACCCGACAGGGCCTCACAGATACGCAGTATTTT.

In nucleotides, the CDR3 is TGTGCCAGCAGCCCTTTGGGGGGCAGGGATGATCAGCCCCAGCATTTT. As protein: CASSPLGGRDDQPQHF. The rearrangement uses TRBV7-2 and TRBJ1-5; D possibly corresponds to TRBD1 (6 bases). The CDR3 is 16 residues long. Trimming left V 5 bases short and J 5 bases short, with 19 bases between. CDR1 and CDR2 from the germline V gene are SGHTA and FQGNSA.

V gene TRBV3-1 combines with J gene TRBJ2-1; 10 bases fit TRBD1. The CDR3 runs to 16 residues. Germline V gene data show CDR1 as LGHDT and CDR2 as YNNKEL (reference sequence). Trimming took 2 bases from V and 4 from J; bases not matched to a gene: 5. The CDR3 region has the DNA TGTGCCAGCAGCCAAAAGGACAGGGGGTCTTACAATGAGCAGTTCTTC. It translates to CASSQKDRGSYNEQFF.

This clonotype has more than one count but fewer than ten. The CDR3 bases are TGTGCCAGCAGCCCACAGCGGAATTCACCCCTCCACTTT. It codes for CASSPQRNSPLHF. The genes are TRBV12-3 or TRBV12-4 and TRBJ1-6, with D unresolved. V was trimmed by 6 bases and J by 7 bases, leaving 10 bases between them. This CDR3 region has 13 residues.

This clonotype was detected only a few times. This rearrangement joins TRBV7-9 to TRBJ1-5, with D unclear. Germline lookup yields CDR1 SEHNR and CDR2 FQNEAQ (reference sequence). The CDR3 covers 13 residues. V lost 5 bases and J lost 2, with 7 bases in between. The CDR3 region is CASSHGGNQPQHF. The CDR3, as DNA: TGTGCCAGCAGCCACGGCGGCAATCAGCCCCAGCATTTT.

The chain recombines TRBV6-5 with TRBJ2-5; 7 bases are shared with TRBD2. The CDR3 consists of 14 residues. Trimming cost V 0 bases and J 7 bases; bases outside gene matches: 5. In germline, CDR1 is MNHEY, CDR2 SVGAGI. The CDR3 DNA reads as TGTGCCAGCAGTTACTCGAAGAGGGAGGGGACCCAGTACTTC. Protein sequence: CASSYSKREGTQYF.

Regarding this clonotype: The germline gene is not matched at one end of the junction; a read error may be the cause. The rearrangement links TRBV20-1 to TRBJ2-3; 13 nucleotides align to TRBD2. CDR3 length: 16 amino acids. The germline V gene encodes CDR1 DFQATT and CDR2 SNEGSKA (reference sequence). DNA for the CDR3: TGCTGTGCTACCTCTCCACTAGCGGGAGGGAGGTATACGCAGTATTTT. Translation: CCATSPLAGGRYTQYF.

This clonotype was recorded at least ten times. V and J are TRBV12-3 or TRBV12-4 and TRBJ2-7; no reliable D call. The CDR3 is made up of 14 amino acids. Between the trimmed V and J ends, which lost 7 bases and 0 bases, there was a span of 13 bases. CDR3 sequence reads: CASKVSSTSYEQYF. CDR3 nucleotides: TGTGCCAGCAAAGTCTCCAGTACCTCCTACGAGCAGTACTTC.

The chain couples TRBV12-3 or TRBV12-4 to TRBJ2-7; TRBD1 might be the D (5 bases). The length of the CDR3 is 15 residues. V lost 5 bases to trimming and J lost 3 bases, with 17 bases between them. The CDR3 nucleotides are TGTGCCAGCAGTCCCCAGGGTCTTGGATTCTACGAGCAGTACTTC. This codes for CASSPQGLGFYEQYF.

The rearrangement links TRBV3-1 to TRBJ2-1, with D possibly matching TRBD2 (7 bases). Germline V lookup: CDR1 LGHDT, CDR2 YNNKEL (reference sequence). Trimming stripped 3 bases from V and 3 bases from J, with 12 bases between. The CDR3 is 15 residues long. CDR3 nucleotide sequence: TGTGCCAGCAGCCAGAGTAGGGGGGGCTACAATGAGCAGTTCTTC. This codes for CASSQSRGGYNEQFF.

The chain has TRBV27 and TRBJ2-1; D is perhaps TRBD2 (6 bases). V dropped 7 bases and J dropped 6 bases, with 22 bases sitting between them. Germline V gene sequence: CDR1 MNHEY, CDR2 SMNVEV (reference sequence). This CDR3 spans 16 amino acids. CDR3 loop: CASISLGEAYSNEQFF. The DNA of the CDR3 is TGTGCCAGCATCAGTTTAGGGGAGGCATATAGCAATGAGCAGTTCTTC.

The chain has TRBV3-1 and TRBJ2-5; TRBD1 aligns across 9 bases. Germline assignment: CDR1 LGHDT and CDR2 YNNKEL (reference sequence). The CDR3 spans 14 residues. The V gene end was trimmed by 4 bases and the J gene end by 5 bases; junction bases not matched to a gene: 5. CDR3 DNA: TGTGCCAGCAGCCGGGACAGGGTGTGGGAGACCCAGTACTTC. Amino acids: CASSRDRVWETQYF.

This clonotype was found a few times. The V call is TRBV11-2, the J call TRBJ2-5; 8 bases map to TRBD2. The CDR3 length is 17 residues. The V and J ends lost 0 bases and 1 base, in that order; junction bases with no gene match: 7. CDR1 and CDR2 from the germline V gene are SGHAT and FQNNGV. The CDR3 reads CASSLDHGGGLQETQYF. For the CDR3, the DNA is TGTGCCAGCAGCTTAGATCACGGCGGGGGGCTCCAAGAGACCCAGTACTTC.

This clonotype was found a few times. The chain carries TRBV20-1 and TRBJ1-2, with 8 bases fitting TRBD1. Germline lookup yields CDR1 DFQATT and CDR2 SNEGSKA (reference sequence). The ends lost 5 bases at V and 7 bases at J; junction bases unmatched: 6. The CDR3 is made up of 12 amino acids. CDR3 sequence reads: CSAQRQGFGYTF. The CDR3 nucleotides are TGCAGTGCTCAGAGACAGGGGTTTGGCTACACCTTC.

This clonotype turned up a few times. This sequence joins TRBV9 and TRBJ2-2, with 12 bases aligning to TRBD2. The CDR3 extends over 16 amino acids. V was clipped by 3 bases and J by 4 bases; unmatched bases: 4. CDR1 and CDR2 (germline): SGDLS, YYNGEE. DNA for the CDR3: TGTGCCAGCAGCGACCGACTAGCGGGAGTCACCGGGGAGCTGTTTTTT. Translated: CASSDRLAGVTGELFF.

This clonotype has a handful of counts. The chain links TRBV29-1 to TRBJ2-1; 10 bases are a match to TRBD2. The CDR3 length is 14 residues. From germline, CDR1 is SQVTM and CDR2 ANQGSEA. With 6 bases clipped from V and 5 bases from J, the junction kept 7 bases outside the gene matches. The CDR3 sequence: CSVETSGWDNEQFF. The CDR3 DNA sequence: TGCAGCGTGGAGACTAGCGGGTGGGACAATGAGCAGTTCTTC.

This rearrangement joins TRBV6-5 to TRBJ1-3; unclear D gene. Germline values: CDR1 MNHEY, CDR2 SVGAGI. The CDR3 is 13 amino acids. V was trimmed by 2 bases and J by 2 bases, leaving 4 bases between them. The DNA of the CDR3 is TGTGCCAGCAGTTACGGAACTGGAAACACCATATATTTT. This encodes CASSYGTGNTIYF.

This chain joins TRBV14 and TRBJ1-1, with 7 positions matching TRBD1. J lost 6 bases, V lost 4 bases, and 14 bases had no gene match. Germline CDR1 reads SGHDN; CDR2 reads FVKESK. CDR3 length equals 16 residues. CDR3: CASSRDPGGGDAEAFF. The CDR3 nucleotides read TGTGCCAGCAGCCGCGACCCCGGAGGGGGCGACGCTGAAGCTTTCTTT.

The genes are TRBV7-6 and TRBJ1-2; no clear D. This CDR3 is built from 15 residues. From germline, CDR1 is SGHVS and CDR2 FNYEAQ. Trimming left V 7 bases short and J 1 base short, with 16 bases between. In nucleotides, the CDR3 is TGTGCCAGCACCCAGATTCAAGCGGATAACTATGGCTACACCTTC. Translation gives CASTQIQADNYGYTF. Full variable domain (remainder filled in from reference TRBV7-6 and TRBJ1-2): GAGVSQSPRYKVTKRGQDVALRCDPISGHVSLYWYRQALGQGPEFLTYFNYEAQQDKSGLPNDRFSAERPEGSISTLTIQRTEQRDSAMYRCASTQIQADNYGYTFGSGTRLTVV.

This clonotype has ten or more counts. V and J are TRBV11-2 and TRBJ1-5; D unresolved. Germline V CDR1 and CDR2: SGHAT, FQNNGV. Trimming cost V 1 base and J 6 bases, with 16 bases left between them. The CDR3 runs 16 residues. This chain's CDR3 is CASSLGADWGCQPQHF. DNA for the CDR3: TGTGCCAGCAGCTTAGGCGCCGATTGGGGTTGTCAGCCCCAGCATTTT.

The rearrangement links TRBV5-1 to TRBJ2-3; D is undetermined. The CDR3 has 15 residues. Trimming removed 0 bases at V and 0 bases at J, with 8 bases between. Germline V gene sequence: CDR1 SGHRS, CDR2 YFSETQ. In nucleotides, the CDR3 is TGCGCCAGCAGCTTGGACTTCACTAGCACAGATACGCAGTATTTT. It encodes CASSLDFTSTDTQYF.

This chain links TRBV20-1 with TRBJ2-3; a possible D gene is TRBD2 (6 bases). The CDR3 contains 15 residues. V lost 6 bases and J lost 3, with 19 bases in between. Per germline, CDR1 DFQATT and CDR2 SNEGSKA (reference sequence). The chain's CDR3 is CSALGGGSGTDTQYF. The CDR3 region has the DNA TGCAGTGCCTTGGGAGGTGGCTCTGGGACAGATACGCAGTATTTT.

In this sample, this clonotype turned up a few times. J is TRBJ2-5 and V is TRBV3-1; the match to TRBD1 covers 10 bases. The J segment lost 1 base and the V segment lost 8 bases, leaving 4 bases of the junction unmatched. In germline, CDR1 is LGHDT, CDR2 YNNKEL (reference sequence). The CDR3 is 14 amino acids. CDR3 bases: TGTGCCAGCGGGGACAGGGGATCCCAAGAGACCCAGTACTTC. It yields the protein CASGDRGSQETQYF.